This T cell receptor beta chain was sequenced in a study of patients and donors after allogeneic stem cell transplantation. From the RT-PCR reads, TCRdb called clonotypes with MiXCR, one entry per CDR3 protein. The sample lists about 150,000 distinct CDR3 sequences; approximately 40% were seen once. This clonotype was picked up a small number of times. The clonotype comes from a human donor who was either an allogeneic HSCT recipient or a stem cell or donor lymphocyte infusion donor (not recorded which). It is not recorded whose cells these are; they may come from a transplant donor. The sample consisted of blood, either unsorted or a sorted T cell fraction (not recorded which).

CDR3 protein: CASSRRTSGDTDTQYF. DNA of the CDR3: TGCGCCAGCAGCCGCCGGACTAGCGGGGACACAGATACGCAGTATTTT. This sequence joins TRBV4-1 and TRBJ2-3; 12 bases match TRBD2. This CDR3 has 16 amino acids. V lost 4 bases to trimming and J lost 2 bases; unmatched junction nucleotides: 4. Germline V gene sequence: CDR1 MGHRA, CDR2 YSYEKL.